The clone carrying this T cell receptor beta chain appeared a few times. These data come from a study of Graves' ophthalmopathy and Graves' hyperthyroidism. Unmatched junction bases numbered 12, after V lost 3 bases and J lost 7 bases. CDR3 length: 16 residues. Germline V gene data show CDR1 as SGHVS and CDR2 as FQNEAQ. RNA transcripts were the template, and TCR beta CDR3 regions were amplified from them. Scientists carried out first-round RT-PCR using HTBI primers and then a second-round multiplex PCR. TCRdb fed the multiplex PCR reads into MiXCR, producing one record per CDR3 protein. Here the sample spans a few hundred thousand distinct CDR3 sequences, around 16% being singletons.

Sequences were obtained from peripheral blood. The chain carries TRBV7-8 and TRBJ2-5, with 9 bases lining up with TRBD2. The source is a woman younger than 30 with Graves' ophthalmopathy. Here the CDR3 DNA reads TGTGCCAGCAGCTTCCCGACTAGCGGACAAGATGGGACCCAGTACTTC. Its protein is CASSFPTSGQDGTQYF.